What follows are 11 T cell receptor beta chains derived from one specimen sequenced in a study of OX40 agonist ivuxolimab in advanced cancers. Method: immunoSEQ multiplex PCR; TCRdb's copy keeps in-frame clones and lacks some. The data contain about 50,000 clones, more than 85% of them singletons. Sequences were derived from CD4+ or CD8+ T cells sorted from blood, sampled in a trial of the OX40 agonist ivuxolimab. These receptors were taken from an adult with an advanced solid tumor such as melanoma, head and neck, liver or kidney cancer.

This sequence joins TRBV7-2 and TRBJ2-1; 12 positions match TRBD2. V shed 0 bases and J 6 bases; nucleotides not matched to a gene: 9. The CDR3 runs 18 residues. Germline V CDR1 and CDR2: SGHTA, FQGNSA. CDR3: CASSLAGLAGGRVNEQFF. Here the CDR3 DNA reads TGTGCCAGCAGCTTAGCGGGGCTAGCGGGAGGGCGGGTCAATGAGCAGTTCTTC. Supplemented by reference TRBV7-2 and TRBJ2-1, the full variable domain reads GAGVSQSPSNKVTEKGKDVELRCDPISGHTALYWYRQSLGQGLEFLIYFQGNSAPDKSGLPSDRFSAERTGGSVSTLTIQRTQQEDSAVYLCASSLAGLAGGRVNEQFFGPGTRLTVL.

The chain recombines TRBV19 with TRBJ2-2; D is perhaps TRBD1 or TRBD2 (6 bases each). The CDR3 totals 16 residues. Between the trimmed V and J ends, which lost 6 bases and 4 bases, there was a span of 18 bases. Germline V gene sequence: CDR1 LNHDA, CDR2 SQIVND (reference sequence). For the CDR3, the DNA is TGTGCCAGTAGGGTGAGGAGGGGGGCTGCCACCGGGGAGCTGTTTTTT. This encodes CASRVRRGAATGELFF.

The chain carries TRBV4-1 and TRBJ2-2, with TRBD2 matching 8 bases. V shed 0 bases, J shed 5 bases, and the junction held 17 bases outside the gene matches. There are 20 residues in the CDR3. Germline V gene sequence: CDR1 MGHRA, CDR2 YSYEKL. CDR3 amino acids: CASSQEARSGGGFGTGELFF. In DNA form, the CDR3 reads TGCGCCAGCAGCCAAGAAGCTCGTTCGGGAGGGGGATTTGGGACCGGGGAGCTGTTTTTT.

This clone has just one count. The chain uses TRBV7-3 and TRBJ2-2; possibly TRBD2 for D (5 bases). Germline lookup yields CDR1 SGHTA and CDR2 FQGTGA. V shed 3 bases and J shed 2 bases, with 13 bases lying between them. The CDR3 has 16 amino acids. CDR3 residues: CASSFLGSGNTGELFF. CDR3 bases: TGTGCCAGCAGCTTCCTAGGTTCGGGAAACACCGGGGAGCTGTTTTTT. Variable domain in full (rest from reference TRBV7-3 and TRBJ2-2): GAGVSQTPSNKVTEKGKYVELRCDPISGHTALYWYRQSLGQGPEFLIYFQGTGAADDSGLPNDRFFAVRPEGSVSTLKIQRTERGDSAVYLCASSFLGSGNTGELFFGEGSRLTVL.

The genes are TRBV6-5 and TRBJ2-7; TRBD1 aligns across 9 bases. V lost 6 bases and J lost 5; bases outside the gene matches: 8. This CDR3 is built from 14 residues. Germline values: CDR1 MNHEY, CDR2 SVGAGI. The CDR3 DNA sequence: TGTGCCAGCAGCTCCGGGACAGGGCCCAACGAGCAGTACTTC. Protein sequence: CASSSGTGPNEQYF.

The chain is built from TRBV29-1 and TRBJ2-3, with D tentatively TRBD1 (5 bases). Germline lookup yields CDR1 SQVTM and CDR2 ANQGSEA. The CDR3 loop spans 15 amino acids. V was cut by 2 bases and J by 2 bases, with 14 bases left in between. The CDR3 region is CSVERGRAFTDTQYF. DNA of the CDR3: TGCAGCGTTGAACGTGGCAGGGCTTTCACAGATACGCAGTATTTT.

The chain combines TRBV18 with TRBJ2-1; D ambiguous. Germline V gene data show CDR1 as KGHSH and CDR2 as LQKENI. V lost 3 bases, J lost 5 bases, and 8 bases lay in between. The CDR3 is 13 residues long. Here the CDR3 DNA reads TGTGCCAGCTCACCTATGGTGGACAATGAGCAGTTCTTC. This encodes CASSPMVDNEQFF.

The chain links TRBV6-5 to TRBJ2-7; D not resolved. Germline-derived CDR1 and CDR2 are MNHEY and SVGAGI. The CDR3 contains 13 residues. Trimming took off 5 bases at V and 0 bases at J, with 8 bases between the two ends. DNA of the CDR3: TGTGCCAGCAGTCCCTCCCCCTCCTACGAGCAGTACTTC. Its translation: CASSPSPSYEQYF.

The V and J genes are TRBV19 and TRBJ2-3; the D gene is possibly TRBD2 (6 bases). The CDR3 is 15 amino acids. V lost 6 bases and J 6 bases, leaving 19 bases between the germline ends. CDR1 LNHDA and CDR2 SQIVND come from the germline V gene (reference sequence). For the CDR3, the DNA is TGTGCCAGTAGCAACGGGGGAGGACCATTGGATACGCAGTATTTT. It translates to CASSNGGGPLDTQYF. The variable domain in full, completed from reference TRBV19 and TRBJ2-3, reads DGGITQSPKYLFRKEGQNVTLSCEQNLNHDAMYWYRQDPGQGLRLIYYSQIVNDFQKGDIAEGYSVSREKKESFPLTVTSAQKNPTAFYLCASSNGGGPLDTQYFGPGTRLTVL.

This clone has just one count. CDR3 region: CASSLFSSGRGSYEQYF. The CDR3 DNA follows: TGCGCCAGCAGCTTGTTCTCTAGCGGGAGGGGATCCTACGAGCAGTACTTC. This chain joins TRBV5-1 and TRBJ2-7; the match to TRBD2 covers 12 bases. This CDR3 is built from 17 residues. Trimming removed 1 base from V and 1 base from J; junction bases left unmatched: 6. Germline CDR1 is SGHRS and CDR2 is YFSETQ.

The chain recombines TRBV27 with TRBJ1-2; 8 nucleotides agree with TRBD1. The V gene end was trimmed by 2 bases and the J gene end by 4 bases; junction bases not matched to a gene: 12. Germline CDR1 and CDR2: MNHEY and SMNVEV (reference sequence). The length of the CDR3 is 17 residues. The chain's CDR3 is CASSLTFQGALGYGYTF. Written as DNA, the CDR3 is TGTGCCAGCAGTTTAACTTTTCAGGGGGCGCTGGGCTATGGCTACACCTTC.